A single sample is the source of the 31 T cell receptor beta chains below, sequenced in a study of human T cells and chemical hapten exposure. Time point: patch test 3, about 24 weeks after DPC sensitization. Noted treatment: therapeutic diphenylcyclopropenone sensitization with weekly scalp DPC. TCRdb recomputed calls from the RACE reads with MiXCR, one row per CDR3 protein. The data hold some 91,000 distinct CDR3 sequences, with 25% to 30% observed a single time. This material consisted of whole blood, taken in connection with sensitization to the hapten diphenylcyclopropenone (DPC). The receptors stem from a man in his forties with alopecia areata. Some clones in this sample may be carry-over from other donors' samples.

V usage is TRBV5-1 and J usage is TRBJ2-3, with 7 bases fitting TRBD2. The CDR3 consists of 15 residues. V dropped 5 bases and J dropped 4; count of bases not matched to a gene: 10. Germline lookup yields CDR1 SGHRS and CDR2 YFSETQ. The CDR3 protein is CASRAWAGEADTQYF. CDR3 sequence (DNA): TGCGCCAGCAGAGCTTGGGCGGGAGAAGCAGATACGCAGTATTTT.

The chain joins TRBV5-6 to TRBJ2-7; TRBD2 is a possible D gene (6 bases). The germline V gene encodes CDR1 SGHDT and CDR2 YYEEEE. The V gene lost 3 bases and the J gene lost 6 bases, with 13 bases spanning the gap. The CDR3 loop spans 13 amino acids. The CDR3 nucleotides read TGTGCCAGCAGCTCCGGCACTAGCCGCGAGCAGTACTTC. It is translated as CASSSGTSREQYF.

This clonotype occurred a few times. The chain is built from TRBV19 and TRBJ2-1; a weak D match, TRBD2 (5 bases). CDR3 size: 15 residues. V gave up 7 bases and J gave up 7 bases, with 20 bases separating them. Germline lookup yields CDR1 LNHDA and CDR2 SQIVND (reference sequence). CDR3 coding DNA: TGTGCCAGTAAGGCCGCACCGGGGTCGAGGAATGAGCAGTTCTTC. Translation gives CASKAAPGSRNEQFF.

The chain couples TRBV6-1 to TRBJ2-3, with 12 bases matching TRBD1. With 4 bases clipped from V and 7 bases from J, the junction kept 9 bases outside the gene matches. CDR1 is MNHNS, CDR2 SASEGT, per germline. This CDR3 has 16 amino acids. Here the CDR3 DNA reads TGTGCCAGCAGTGCAGGGTCGGGACAGGGGGCAAATACGCAGTATTTT. This gives the protein CASSAGSGQGANTQYF.

V is TRBV7-2 and J is TRBJ1-4; 10 nucleotides agree with TRBD1. CDR3 length: 13 amino acids. J gave up 7 bases and V 6 bases, and 2 bases lay outside the gene matches. Germline values: CDR1 SGHTA, CDR2 FQGNSA. CDR3 coding DNA: TGTGCCAGCAGACGGGACAGGGGTGAAAAACTGTTTTTT. Its translation: CASRRDRGEKLFF.

The gene calls are TRBV28 and TRBJ1-4, with 8 bases lining up with TRBD1. CDR1 and CDR2 from the germline V gene are MDHEN and SYDVKM. The CDR3 extends over 16 amino acids. The trim removed 7 bases at V and 4 bases at J, leaving 11 bases unmatched. The CDR3 sequence: CASNYNRDRHNEKLFF. The CDR3 bases are TGTGCCAGCAATTACAACCGGGACAGGCATAATGAAAAACTGTTTTTT.

This clonotype showed up just a few times. The chain couples TRBV6-6 to TRBJ2-5, with a weak D call TRBD1 (7 bases). CDR3 length: 18 amino acids. V was trimmed by 4 bases and J by 1 base, leaving 22 bases between them. Germline V gene sequence: CDR1 MNHNY, CDR2 SVGAGI (reference sequence). The CDR3 protein is CASSSSGGQGGPQETQYF. The CDR3 DNA is TGTGCCAGCAGTTCCTCCGGTGGGCAGGGGGGACCCCAAGAGACCCAGTACTTC.

V usage is TRBV5-6 and J usage is TRBJ2-1; D assignment may be TRBD1 or TRBD2 (6 bases each). This CDR3 has 18 amino acids. CDR1 SGHDT and CDR2 YYEEEE come from the germline V gene. Trimming took 3 bases from V and 0 from J, leaving 19 bases between them. CDR3 DNA: TGTGCCAGCAGCTCATTATATACGGGGGCGAGCTCCTACAATGAGCAGTTCTTC. Residues: CASSSLYTGASSYNEQFF.

In nucleotides, the CDR3 is TGTGCCAGCAGCCAAAGCTTTACTGAAGCTTTCTTT. Residues: CASSQSFTEAFF. V and J are TRBV3-1 and TRBJ1-1, with no clear D. Germline V CDR1 and CDR2: LGHDT, YNNKEL (reference sequence). V was clipped by 2 bases and J by 5 bases, with 6 bases between them. The CDR3 length is 12 residues.

The CDR3 nucleotides are TGTGCCAGCAGTTACGGTAGGACAGGGAATGCCAATGAGCAGTTCTTC. This encodes CASSYGRTGNANEQFF. The gene calls are TRBV6-2 or TRBV6-3 and TRBJ2-1, with 8 bases that match TRBD1. Germline trimming cut 2 bases from V and 6 bases from J; bases unmatched to any gene: 9. From germline, CDR1 is MNHEY and CDR2 SVGEGT. This CDR3 has 16 amino acids.

This clonotype was seen a handful of times. The chain combines TRBV9 with TRBJ2-3; TRBD2 might be the D (6 bases). With 4 bases removed from V and 0 bases from J, the gap between germline ends came to 18 bases. The CDR3 contains 17 residues. CDR1 and CDR2 from the germline V gene are SGDLS and YYNGEE. The chain's CDR3 is CASSPLARRASTDTQYF. The CDR3 nucleotides are TGTGCCAGCAGCCCCTTAGCGCGGAGGGCTAGCACAGATACGCAGTATTTT. The entire variable domain, with the rest obtained from reference TRBV9 and TRBJ2-3, is as follows: DSGVTQTPKHLITATGQRVTLRCSPRSGDLSVYWYQQSLDQGLQFLIQYYNGEERAKGNILERFSAQQFPDLHSELNLSSLELGDSALYFCASSPLARRASTDTQYFGPGTRLTVL.

This clonotype is termed medium-sized (0.01 to 0.1%). This chain joins TRBV11-2 and TRBJ2-1, with a tentative D call TRBD1 (6 bases). Per germline, CDR1 SGHAT and CDR2 FQNNGV. V was pared by 3 bases and J by 9 bases, with 12 bases between. This CDR3 comprises 13 residues. The CDR3 loop reads CASSFDRTGEQFF. The CDR3 region has the DNA TGTGCCAGCAGCTTTGACAGGACCGGTGAGCAGTTCTTC.

V is TRBV7-2 and J is TRBJ2-7; TRBD2 matches 12 bases. From germline, CDR1 is SGHTA and CDR2 FQGNSA. This CDR3 is 15 amino acids long. V trimming: 5 bases; J trimming: 1 base; junction bases outside the gene matches: 3. CDR3 coding DNA: TGTGCCAGCAGCCCGACTAGCGGGGGATCCTACGAGCAGTACTTC. It encodes CASSPTSGGSYEQYF.

This clonotype was recorded a few times. The genes are TRBV20-1 and TRBJ2-3, with TRBD2 matching 8 bases. V gave up 0 bases and J gave up 0 bases; unmatched junction bases: 8. Per the germline V gene, CDR1 is DFQATT and CDR2 is SNEGSKA (reference sequence). The CDR3 length is 17 residues. The CDR3 region has the DNA TGCAGTGCTAGAGACCCTCTAGAGCGGGGGAGCACAGATACGCAGTATTTT. It is translated as CSARDPLERGSTDTQYF.

This chain links TRBV29-1 with TRBJ2-1; TRBD2 matches at 9 bases. The CDR3 extends over 12 amino acids. CDR1 is SQVTM, CDR2 ANQGSEA, per germline. After removal of 4 bases from V and 9 bases from J, the junction contained 4 bases not matched to a gene. The CDR3 region is CSVVSGSGEQFF. The CDR3 DNA is TGCAGCGTTGTTAGCGGGAGCGGTGAGCAGTTCTTC.

The J gene is TRBJ2-4, the V gene TRBV21-1. TRBV21-1 is recorded as a pseudogene. The CDR3 extends over 14 amino acids. CDR3: CASSKPLAKNIQYF. The CDR3, as DNA: TGTGCCAGCAGCAAACCACTAGCCAAAAACATTCAGTACTTC.

This clonotype was found a few times. The V call is TRBV28, the J call TRBJ2-6; no definite D call. Trimming shortened V by 8 bases and J by 1 base, and 6 bases separated the two germline ends. This CDR3 comprises 13 residues. The germline V gene encodes CDR1 MDHEN and CDR2 SYDVKM. In DNA, the CDR3 is TGTGCCAGCGGAGAGTCTGGGGCCAACGTCCTGACTTTC. Translation gives CASGESGANVLTF.

This clonotype was counted between two and nine times. This sequence joins TRBV4-1 and TRBJ2-2; D might be TRBD1 (5 bases). CDR1 is MGHRA, CDR2 YSYEKL, per germline. V was clipped by 1 base and J by 4 bases, with 13 bases between them. This CDR3 has 16 residues. For the CDR3, the DNA is TGCGCCAGCAGCCAAGGGCAGCGCCAGGGCACCGGGGAGCTGTTTTTT. Translated, it gives CASSQGQRQGTGELFF.

This chain uses TRBV20-1 with TRBJ2-7, with unresolved D. Germline V CDR1 and CDR2: DFQATT, SNEGSKA (reference sequence). V was cut by 3 bases and J by 6 bases, with 9 bases left in between. This CDR3 is 11 amino acids long. CDR3 coding DNA: TGCAGTGCTAGTACTCCTGGCGAGCAGTACTTC. It encodes CSASTPGEQYF.

In its sample, this clonotype was seen a few times. The V gene is TRBV20-1, the J gene TRBJ2-1; weak D call: TRBD2 (6 bases). Between the trimmed V and J ends, which lost 0 bases and 10 bases, there was a span of 16 bases. The CDR3 spans 14 residues. Germline CDR1 reads DFQATT; CDR2 reads SNEGSKA (reference sequence). The CDR3 DNA is TGCAGTGCTAGAGATCCCCGGGGGTGGCGGGAGCAGTTCTTC. This sequence encodes CSARDPRGWREQFF.

The V and J genes are TRBV28 and TRBJ2-7, with TRBD2 matching over 12 bases. In germline, CDR1 is MDHEN, CDR2 SYDVKM. V lost 6 bases to trimming and J lost 6 bases; unmatched junction nucleotides: 6. The CDR3 is 14 residues long. The CDR3 DNA reads TGTGCCAGCAGGTGCGGACTAGCGGGATGCGAGCAGTACTTC. Encoded protein: CASRCGLAGCEQYF.

The CDR3 here is CASSPDRAVRYGYTF. Here the CDR3 DNA reads TGTGCCAGCAGTCCGGACAGGGCGGTCCGGTATGGCTACACCTTC. The J gene is TRBJ1-2, the V gene TRBV28; 8 nucleotides align to TRBD1. Germline-derived CDR1 and CDR2 are MDHEN and SYDVKM. The length of the CDR3 is 15 residues. V shed 5 bases and J 5 bases; nucleotides not matched to a gene: 10.

This clonotype was recorded a few times. The genes are TRBV6-6 and TRBJ1-5, with D unresolved. The CDR3 length is 16 residues. V lost 6 bases to trimming and J lost 0 bases, with 15 bases between them. CDR1 is MNHNY, CDR2 SVGAGI, per germline (reference sequence). CDR3 sequence (DNA): TGTGCCAGCAGCCCTCAGAGGGCCGATAGCAATCAGCCCCAGCATTTT. Protein product: CASSPQRADSNQPQHF.

This chain connects TRBV7-2 to TRBJ2-3; 13 bases match TRBD2. This CDR3 is built from 16 residues. V gave up 5 bases and J gave up 6 bases; unmatched junction bases: 8. Germline values: CDR1 SGHTA, CDR2 FQGNSA. CDR3 DNA: TGTGCCAGCAGCACAAGACTAGCGGGAGGTTCCGATACGCAGTATTTT. Protein product: CASSTRLAGGSDTQYF.

This clonotype was observed a few times. The V call is TRBV20-1, the J call TRBJ2-4; D uncertain. Trimming stripped 0 bases from V and 0 bases from J, with 6 bases between. Germline V CDR1 and CDR2: DFQATT, SNEGSKA (reference sequence). CDR3 length: 14 amino acids. The CDR3 nucleotides read TGCAGTGCTAGAGACCCTCGAGCCAAAAACATTCAGTACTTC. It yields the protein CSARDPRAKNIQYF.

The chain links TRBV6-1 to TRBJ1-5; unclear D gene. Trimming removed 0 bases from V and 6 bases from J, with 12 bases in between. Germline assignment: CDR1 MNHNS and CDR2 SASEGT. The CDR3 length is 15 residues. The CDR3 is CASSEARGSGQPQHF. DNA for the CDR3: TGTGCCAGCAGTGAAGCACGGGGTAGCGGTCAGCCCCAGCATTTT.

This clonotype was detected a few times. The chain recombines TRBV6-6 with TRBJ2-3; unclear D gene. Germline CDR1 MNHNY, CDR2 SVGAGI (reference sequence). Trimming removed 6 bases at V and 0 bases at J, with 13 bases between. The CDR3 runs to 15 residues. CDR3 DNA sequence: TGTGCCAGCAGCCCCCTGGCGGCTAGCACAGATACGCAGTATTTT. This sequence encodes CASSPLAASTDTQYF.

The chain links TRBV5-1 to TRBJ2-7; 10 bases are shared with TRBD2. Germline CDR1 SGHRS, CDR2 YFSETQ. V lost 3 bases, J lost 3 bases, and 6 bases stayed unmatched. The CDR3 spans 15 residues. Written as DNA, the CDR3 is TGCGCCAGCAGCTCGGTACTAGCGGGGTTCTACGAGCAGTACTTC. Translation gives CASSSVLAGFYEQYF.

The chain combines TRBV14 with TRBJ2-1, with 13 positions matching TRBD2. Trimming cost V 1 base and J 8 bases; bases outside gene matches: 2. The CDR3 extends over 15 amino acids. The germline V gene has CDR1 SGHDN and CDR2 FVKESK. The CDR3 DNA sequence: TGTGCCAGCAGCCAAGGGACTAGCGGGAGAGATGAGCAGTTCTTC. Translation: CASSQGTSGRDEQFF.

This clonotype was observed a handful of times. The chain employs TRBV4-2 and TRBJ1-2, with 10 bases aligning to TRBD1. The CDR3 has 16 amino acids. The ends lost 3 bases at V and 7 bases at J; junction bases unmatched: 11. Germline V lookup: CDR1 LGHNA, CDR2 YNFKEQ. The CDR3 sequence: CASSQSGQGSVGGYTF. CDR3 nucleotide sequence: TGTGCCAGCAGCCAGTCGGGACAGGGGAGTGTAGGTGGCTACACCTTC.

In its sample, this clonotype was seen a few times. The junction departs from the called germline gene at one end, perhaps through a read error. The chain joins TRBV20-1 to TRBJ2-1; 10 nucleotides match TRBD2. The germline V gene has CDR1 DFQATT and CDR2 SNEGSKA (reference sequence). This CDR3 is built from 15 residues. CDR3 loop: CSVRPGTSVSNEQFF. As DNA, the CDR3 is TGCAGTGTTAGACCAGGGACTAGCGTCAGTAATGAGCAGTTCTTC.